Given below is one T cell receptor (beta chain) in context. The CDR3 length is 15 residues. V was pared by 5 bases and J by 4 bases, with 9 bases of the junction left unmatched. CDR1 SGHRS and CDR2 YFSETQ come from the germline V gene. Repertoires were generated with immunoSEQ multiplex PCR, while TCRdb's copy carries only in-frame clones and drops some. The data hold 200,000 to 250,000 clones, with about nine tenths observed a single time. This sample was taken from a study of blood T cell repertoires in COVID-19. Overall study: Material from acute and convalescent COVID-19 was sourced from the United States, Italy and Spain. PBMCs, B-cell-depleted T cells, or T cells provided the cDNA or gDNA that made up the material.

The sample consisted of peripheral blood. The chain combines TRBV5-1 with TRBJ2-5; TRBD1 agrees at 9 bases. This clonotype originated in a man aged 45 to 65 with COVID-19, enrolled during active disease. CDR3 sequence: CASSLDRGKGETQYF. Written as DNA, the CDR3 is TGCGCCAGCAGTTTAGACAGGGGGAAGGGAGAGACCCAGTACTTC. The complete variable domain, with remaining parts taken from reference TRBV5-1 and TRBJ2-5, reads KAGVTQTPRYLIKTRGQQVTLSCSPISGHRSVSWYQQTPGQGLQFLFEYFSETQRNKGNFPGRFSGRQFSNSRSEMNVSTLELGDSALYLCASSLDRGKGETQYFGPGTRLLVL.